What follows describes a single T cell receptor (beta chain). Its antigen remains undetermined. Base qualities are not at hand, and no much larger clone is one base apart. Libraries were constructed by the immunoSEQ multiplex PCR assay. Imported from immuneACCESS, the table was reduced by TCRdb to in-frame sequences with V and J called. These copies leave out some clones; in studies compared against another copy, an unresolved V gene accounts for under half, and the cause of the remainder is not known. The sample includes under 150,000 clones, with approximately 87% observed a single time. The top ten clones comprise 2.9% of the sample. The germline V gene (reference sequence) provides CDR1 LNHDA and CDR2 SQIVND. The CDR3, cysteine through phenylalanine, is 15 amino acids long. The only DNA kept is the CDR3, 45 bases in frame from the first base. V is clipped by 3 bases and J by 0 bases, and the sequence between their germline boundaries is 11 bases long.

The data stem from a study of control samples from healthy donors and cancer patients (dated by TCRdb to 2020 to 2022). The sample comprised blood. In this chain, TRBV19 is recombined with TRBJ1-1; too little of a D gene remains to name it. The source of this sequence is a man aged 60 to 69 in good health. In nucleotide form, the sequence is TGTGCCAGTAGTATTTCACAGAACTTGAACACTGAAGCTTTCTTT. Translated, this is CASSISQNLNTEAFF.